This T cell receptor (beta chain) was recorded in a study of molecular identifiers for immune sequencing clone quantification. Notes on the study in general: The study reportedly detected spiked Jurkat TCR RNA from one cell among over 950,000 naive cells. Clonotypes surpassing 20 RNA copies contained over 98% of effector molecules, versus under 1% in naive cells.

Looked up from germline, CDR1 is SGDLS and CDR2 is YYNGEE. The CDR3 is 14 amino acids. From around 18,000 to 910,000 sorted cells, naive CD8 libraries were generated with 10%, 30% or 50% RNA. Bulk libraries came from a prior protocol with listed TCR primers. One entry per CDR3 protein results from TCRdb running MiXCR on the PCR reads. The sample carries some 59,000 distinct CDR3 sequences, 25% recorded once. About this clonotype: Its matching antigen is unknown. At one end, the junction sequence differs from germline, possibly due to a read error.

The sequenced material came from naive CD8+ T cells from blood, with Jurkat cell RNA spiked in. Subset meaning: FACS-sorted CD8+CD4-CCR7+CD45RA+ naive T cells. The chain recombines TRBV9 with TRBJ2-2; 7 nucleotides match TRBD2. This receptor was obtained from a human donor in good health. Some libraries in this study had Jurkat cell RNA spiked in. The CDR3 DNA reads TGTGCCAGCAGCGTGCGAGCGGGGACCGGGGGGCTGTTTTTT. It specifies CASSVRAGTGGLFF.